This T cell receptor (beta chain) derives from a study of T cells in Graves' hyperthyroidism and ophthalmopathy. Overall study results and limits: Blood also contained most expanded thyroid clonotypes above 0.001.

Germline CDR1 and CDR2: KGHSH and LQKENI. V was clipped by 6 bases and J by 5 bases; unmatched bases: 10. The CDR3 is 14 residues long. This clonotype was recorded many times. Its antigen is not known. Researchers defined stable Graves' hyperthyroidism as no ophthalmopathy progression within 18 months. Amplification targeted TCR beta CDR3 regions from RNA transcripts. With the HTBI primer set, the TCR CDR3 went through a first round of RT-PCR. One entry per CDR3 protein, called by TCRdb with MiXCR from the multiplex PCR reads. This sample has about 690,000 distinct CDR3 sequences, with 15% to 20% found just once.

Specimen: blood. The chain joins TRBV18 to TRBJ2-7; 7 bases are shared with TRBD2. The clonotype comes from a man aged 50 to 59 with Graves' hyperthyroidism. CDR3 protein: CASSQRGLGDEQYF. For the CDR3, the DNA is TGTGCCAGCTCCCAAAGAGGACTAGGTGACGAGCAGTACTTC.